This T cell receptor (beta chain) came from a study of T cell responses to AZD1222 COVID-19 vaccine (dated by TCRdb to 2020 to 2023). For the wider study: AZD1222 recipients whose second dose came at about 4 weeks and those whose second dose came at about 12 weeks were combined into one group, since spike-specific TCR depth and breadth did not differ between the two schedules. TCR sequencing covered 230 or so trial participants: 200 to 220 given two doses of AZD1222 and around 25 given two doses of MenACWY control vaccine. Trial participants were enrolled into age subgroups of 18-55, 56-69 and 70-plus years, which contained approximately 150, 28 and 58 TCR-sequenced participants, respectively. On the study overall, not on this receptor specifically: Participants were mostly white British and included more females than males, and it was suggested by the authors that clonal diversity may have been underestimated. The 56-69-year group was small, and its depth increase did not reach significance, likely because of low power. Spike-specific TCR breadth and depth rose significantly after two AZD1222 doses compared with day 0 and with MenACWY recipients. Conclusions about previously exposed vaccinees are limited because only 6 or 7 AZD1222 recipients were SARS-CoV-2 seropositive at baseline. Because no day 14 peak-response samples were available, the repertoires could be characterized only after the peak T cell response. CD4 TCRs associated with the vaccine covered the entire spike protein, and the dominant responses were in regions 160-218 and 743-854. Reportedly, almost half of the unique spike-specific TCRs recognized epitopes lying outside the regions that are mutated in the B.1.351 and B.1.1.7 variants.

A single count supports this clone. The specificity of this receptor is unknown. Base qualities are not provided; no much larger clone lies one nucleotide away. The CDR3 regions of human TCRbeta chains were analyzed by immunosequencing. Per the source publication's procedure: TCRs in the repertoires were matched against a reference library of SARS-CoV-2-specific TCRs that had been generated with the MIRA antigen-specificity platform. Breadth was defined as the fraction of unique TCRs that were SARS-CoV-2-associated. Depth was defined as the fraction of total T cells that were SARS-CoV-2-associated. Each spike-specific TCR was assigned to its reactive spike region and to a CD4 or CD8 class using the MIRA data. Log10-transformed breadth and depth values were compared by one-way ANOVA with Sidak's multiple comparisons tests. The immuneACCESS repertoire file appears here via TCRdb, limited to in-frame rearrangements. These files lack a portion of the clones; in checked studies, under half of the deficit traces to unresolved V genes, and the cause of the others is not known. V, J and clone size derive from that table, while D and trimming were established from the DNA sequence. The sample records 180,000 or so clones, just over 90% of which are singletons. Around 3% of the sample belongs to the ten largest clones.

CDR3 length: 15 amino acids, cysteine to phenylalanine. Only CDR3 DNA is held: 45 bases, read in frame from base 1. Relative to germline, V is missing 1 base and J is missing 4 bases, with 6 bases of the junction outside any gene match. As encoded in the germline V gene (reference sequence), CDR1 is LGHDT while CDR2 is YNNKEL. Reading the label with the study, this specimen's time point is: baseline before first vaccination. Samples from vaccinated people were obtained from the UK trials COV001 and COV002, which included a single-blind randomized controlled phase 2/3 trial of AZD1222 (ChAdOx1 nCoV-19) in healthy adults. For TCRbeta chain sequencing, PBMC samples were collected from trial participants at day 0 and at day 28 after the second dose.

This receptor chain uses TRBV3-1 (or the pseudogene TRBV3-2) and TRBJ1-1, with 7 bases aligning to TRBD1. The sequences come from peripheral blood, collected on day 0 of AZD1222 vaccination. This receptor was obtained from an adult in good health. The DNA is TGTGCCAGCAGCCAAGTTGACAGGGCGGGCACTGAAGCTTTCTTT. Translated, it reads CASSQVDRAGTEAFF.